This T cell receptor beta chain is drawn from a study of T-cell reconstitution after alpha-beta-depleted transplantation in children. CDR3 length: 13 amino acids. The germline gives CDR1 ENHRY, CDR2 SYGVKD. V shed 8 bases and J shed 4 bases, with 15 bases lying between them. Unique molecular identifiers featured in how the TCRbeta library was prepared. TCRdb re-called the PCR reads through MiXCR, storing one row per CDR3 protein. Counted here are some 390,000 distinct CDR3 sequences, roughly 22% occurring once; the ten biggest clones make up 3.8%. This clonotype appeared many times. The sequencing used PBMCs from the stem cell graft donor, collected from the stem cell graft. This TCR came from a human donor who donated a stem cell graft to a child with acute myeloid leukemia. V gene TRBV10-3 combines with J gene TRBJ2-7, with D perhaps matching TRBD2 (6 bases). The CDR3 protein is CAIRVAEDYEQYF. CDR3 DNA sequence: TGTGCCATCCGGGTAGCGGAAGATTACGAGCAGTACTTC.